This is a list of T cell receptor beta chains from one sample in a study of response to subunit inactivated influenza vaccine. TCRdb reprocessed the RT-PCR reads via MiXCR and lists one record per CDR3 protein. The profile shows 150,000 or so distinct CDR3 sequences, approximately 12% of them singletons. Sequenced here: CD8+ T cells sorted from PBMCs, sampled less than 25 months after vaccination. The receptors shown here come from a man between 50 and 69 years old who received an inactivated influenza vaccine. Each CDR3 is given with its conserved first and last residue. The order of the fields is J gene, D gene, clone size, V gene, CDR3 DNA, CDR3 protein. The D gene is left open where the match is weak. For some rows the clone size is stated as once, few or many, or as a class when expanded; others skip it.

TRBJ2-3 | . | . | TRBV20-1 | TGCAGTGCTAGAGATATAATCCGGCGGGGAAACACAGATACGCAGTATTTT | CSARDIIRRGNTDTQYF
TRBJ2-5 | . | . | TRBV12-3/TRBV12-4 | TGTGCCAGCAGTTTAGTCGACATCGGAGAGACCCAGTACTTC | CASSLVDIGETQYF
TRBJ2-1 | TRBD2 | . | TRBV5-6 | TGTGCCAGCAGCGTAGCGGGGGGTTCAATGGACAATGAGCAGTTCTTC | CASSVAGGSMDNEQFF
TRBJ2-3 | . | few | TRBV12-3/TRBV12-4 | TGTGCCAGCAGTTGGATGGTCACGGGCACAGATACGCAGTATTTT | CASSWMVTGTDTQYF
TRBJ1-5 | . | . | TRBV12-3/TRBV12-4 | TGTGCCAGCAGCCCCAGTAATAGCAATCAGCCCCAGCATTTT | CASSPSNSNQPQHF
TRBJ1-2 | TRBD1 | . | TRBV29-1 | TGCAGCGTTGAAGATCAGGTTGTGAGTCCGGGGACAGGGGAAGGCTACACCTTC | CSVEDQVVSPGTGEGYTF
TRBJ2-1 | . | . | TRBV7-6 | TGTGCCAGCAGCTTAGCCCCTATCCATCCCTACAATGAGCAGTTCTTC | CASSLAPIHPYNEQFF
TRBJ1-1 | . | few | TRBV7-7 | TGTGCTAGCAGTCGAAGTTTGAACACTGAAGCTTTCTTT | CASSRSLNTEAFF
TRBJ1-5 | . | . | TRBV10-2 | TGCGCCAGCAGTGAGTCTGGGTACAGGGCCAATCAGCCCCAGCATTTT | CASSESGYRANQPQHF
TRBJ2-2 | . | few | TRBV6-5 | TGTGCCAGCAGTTACTCGAGGGGGGACCCCACCGGGGAGCTGTTTTTT | CASSYSRGDPTGELFF
TRBJ2-4 | TRBD2 | few | TRBV3-1 | TGTGCCAGCAGCCACCTCGGGCGGGGGGACATTCAGTACTTC | CASSHLGRGDIQYF
TRBJ2-7 | TRBD1 | . | TRBV20-1 | TGCAGTGCCGCCGATCCGGGACAGGGGGCCCACGAGCAGTACTTC | CSAADPGQGAHEQYF
TRBJ1-1 | . | . | TRBV6-2/TRBV6-3 | TGTGCCAGCAGGTCATCAACTGAAGCTTTCTTT | CASRSSTEAFF
TRBJ2-4 | . | . | TRBV7-2 | TGTGCCAGCAGCACCACTACTAACCTAGCCAAAAACATTCAGTACTTC | CASSTTTNLAKNIQYF
TRBJ1-6 | . | few | TRBV20-1 | TGCAGTGCTAGAGCAGAGACCGCCTATAATTCACCCCTCCACTTT | CSARAETAYNSPLHF
TRBJ2-1 | TRBD2 | few | TRBV5-6 | TGTGCCAGCAGCTCGACTAGCTCTGAGCAGTTCTTC | CASSSTSSEQFF
TRBJ2-4 | . | few | TRBV6-5 | TGTGCCAGCAGTTACGACGCCCTAGCCAAAAACATTCAGTACTTC | CASSYDALAKNIQYF
TRBJ1-2 | . | many | TRBV12-3/TRBV12-4 | TGTGCCAGCAGTTTTCAGGGGAACTATGGCTACACCTTC | CASSFQGNYGYTF
TRBJ2-7 | . | few | TRBV20-1 | TGCAGTGCACCCGTAGGGGGCTCCTACGAGCAGTACTTC | CSAPVGGSYEQYF
TRBJ2-2 | TRBD2 | few | TRBV2 | TGTGCCAGCAGTCAGCGGGAGGTATACACCGGGGAGCTGTTTTTT | CASSQREVYTGELFF
TRBJ2-7 | TRBD2 | . | TRBV12-3/TRBV12-4 | TGTGCCAGCAGCTTAGCGGGAGGGTTGGGCTACGAGCAGTACTTC | CASSLAGGLGYEQYF
TRBJ2-3 | . | few | TRBV4-1 | TGCGCCAGCAGCCTCCCCGCGAGGTTCACAGATACGCAGTATTTT | CASSLPARFTDTQYF
TRBJ1-2 | . | few | TRBV29-1 | TGCAGCGTTGCAGAAGGGTATGGCTACACCTTC | CSVAEGYGYTF
TRBJ2-7 | TRBD1 | . | TRBV20-1 | TGCAGTGCTAGAGATCAGACAGGGACCCCCTACGAGCAGTACTTC | CSARDQTGTPYEQYF
TRBJ1-4 | TRBD1 | . | TRBV4-3 | TGCGCCAGCAGCCAGACGGGACAGGAGTATAATGAAAAACTGTTTTTT | CASSQTGQEYNEKLFF
TRBJ2-1 | TRBD2 | few | TRBV28 | TGTGCCAGCAGTTTCGTAGCGGGGGAAGGCTACAATGAGCAGTTCTTC | CASSFVAGEGYNEQFF
TRBJ2-3 | . | few | TRBV3-1 | TGTGCCAGCAGCCTAACCCGCGGGTTTTTCACAGATACGCAGTATTTT | CASSLTRGFFTDTQYF
TRBJ2-7 | . | many | TRBV29-1 | TGCAGCGTCCGGGCCGCGGATCGATACGAGCAGTACTTC | CSVRAADRYEQYF
TRBJ1-1 | . | few | TRBV6-6 | TGTGCCAGCAGTACCTCAGGGGAAGCTTTCTTT | CASSTSGEAFF
TRBJ1-5 | . | . | TRBV5-5 | TGTGCCAGCAGCCCCGGGACCATCCGCTGGCCCCAGCATTTT | CASSPGTIRWPQHF
TRBJ2-1 | . | many | TRBV3-1 | TGTGCCAGCAGCCAATTGTACAATGAGCAGTTCTTC | CASSQLYNEQFF
TRBJ2-1 | . | . | TRBV6-5 | TGTGCCAGCAGTTACTCAAGGGACAATGAGCAGTTCTTC | CASSYSRDNEQFF
TRBJ2-7 | TRBD1 | few | TRBV6-2/TRBV6-3 | TGTGCCAGCAGTGGAACAGGGGGCTCTTCCTACGAGCAGTACTTC | CASSGTGGSSYEQYF
TRBJ1-6 | TRBD1 | many | TRBV28 | TGTGCCAGCAGCAAGACAGGGGCGCTCCGATATAATTCACCCCTCCACTTT | CASSKTGALRYNSPLHF
TRBJ1-1 | TRBD1 | few | TRBV11-2 | TGTGCCAGCAGCCTAGGGGGCAGGGTCACTGAAGCTTTCTTT | CASSLGGRVTEAFF
TRBJ2-7 | . | . | TRBV28 | TGTGCCAGCAGTTTCAGGGGGGAGACCTACGAGCAGTACTTC | CASSFRGETYEQYF
TRBJ2-6 | . | few | TRBV6-1 | TGTGCCAGCAGCCATGGGACGTTCTCTGGGGCCAACGTCCTGACTTTC | CASSHGTFSGANVLTF
TRBJ2-2 | . | few | TRBV3-1 | TGTGCCAGCCAGAACACCGGGGAGCTGTTTTTT | CASQNTGELFF
TRBJ1-4 | . | . | TRBV7-6 | TGTGCCAGCAGCCGTGGTTGGGGAAAACTGTTTTTT | CASSRGWGKLFF
TRBJ2-2 | . | . | TRBV24-1 | TGTGCCACCGCGGGGGAGCTGTTTTTT | CATAGELFF
TRBJ2-5 | TRBD1 | many | TRBV20-1 | TGCAGTGCTAGAAAATGGTGGGACAGGGAGCAAGAGACCCAGTACTTC | CSARKWWDREQETQYF
TRBJ2-1 | TRBD1 | . | TRBV2 | TGTGCCAGCGAAAGACAGGGAGCTCCCAATGAGCAGTTCTTC | CASERQGAPNEQFF
TRBJ2-7 | TRBD2 | many | TRBV4-2 | TGTGCCAGCAGCCCTACAGCGGGAGAAATATACGAGCAGTACTTC | CASSPTAGEIYEQYF
TRBJ2-2 | TRBD2 | few | TRBV7-6 | TGTGCCAGCAGCTTAGGGACTAGGGCCACCGGGGAGCTGTTTTTT | CASSLGTRATGELFF
TRBJ1-1 | . | many | TRBV5-6 | TGTGCCAGCAGCTTGACCACTGAAGCTTTCTTT | CASSLTTEAFF
TRBJ2-7 | TRBD1 | . | TRBV4-3 | TGCGCCAGCAGCCAAGCCGGGACAGGGGGAATCTACGAGCAGTACTTC | CASSQAGTGGIYEQYF
TRBJ1-6 | . | . | TRBV27 | TGTGCCAGCAGTTTTAGTTCAAAATCACCCCTCCACTTT | CASSFSSKSPLHF
TRBJ2-4 | TRBD2 | few | TRBV6-5 | TGTGCCAGCAGTTACGGCCTTCCTGGGGGGGAAAACATTCAGTACTTC | CASSYGLPGGENIQYF
TRBJ1-5 | . | few | TRBV6-6 | TGTGCCAGCAGTTACTCGAATGAGCCCCAGCATTTT | CASSYSNEPQHF
TRBJ2-7 | . | few | TRBV7-6 | TGTGCCAGCAGCTTATCGGGGGGCAGGGGGGCGTCCTACGAGCAGTACTTC | CASSLSGGRGASYEQYF
TRBJ2-7 | . | . | TRBV14 | TGTGCCAGCAGCCTAGATCGATGGGGCGGAGGGGCGTCCTACGAGCAGTACTTC | CASSLDRWGGGASYEQYF
TRBJ2-1 | TRBD2 | few | TRBV27 | TGTGCCAGCAGTTTATCGACTAGCGGGATTGAGCAGTTCTTC | CASSLSTSGIEQFF
TRBJ2-7 | . | few | TRBV7-2 | TGTGCCAGCAGAGTATTTGGGATGACCGGAGACCCCGCGGAGCAGTACTTC | CASRVFGMTGDPAEQYF
TRBJ2-7 | . | . | TRBV28 | TGTGCCAGTGGGGACACTTACTACGAGCAGTACTTC | CASGDTYYEQYF
TRBJ2-3 | . | few | TRBV12-3/TRBV12-4 | TGTGCCAGCAGTCTATCCCAGGGTCTTAGCACAGATACGCAGTATTTT | CASSLSQGLSTDTQYF
TRBJ2-1 | TRBD2 | . | TRBV6-5 | TGTGCCAGCAGTTACTTTGGGGGGGGCTACAATGAGCAGTTCTTC | CASSYFGGGYNEQFF